This TCR beta chain emerged from a study of T cell repertoires in cytomegalovirus infection. General study findings and limits: HLA-C-restricted CMV clonotypes gave the most frequent clonotype in two of eight donors.

TCRdb re-derived calls from the reads in MiXCR, one entry per CDR3 protein. The sample lists around 340,000 distinct CDR3 sequences; 25% to 35% were seen once. Details on this clonotype: Antigen unknown.

Germline assignment: CDR1 LNHNV and CDR2 YYDKDF (reference sequence). The V gene lost 4 bases and the J gene lost 2 bases, with 12 bases spanning the gap. The CDR3 is 15 residues long. The TCR sequence derives from a human donor in good health (CMV status not recorded). Some clones in this sample may be carry-over from other donors' samples. The sequenced sample was cultured PBMCs, obtained from culture after CMV antigen stimulation. This rearrangement joins TRBV15 to TRBJ1-5; the D is unclear. The CDR3 reads CATSNPFEGNQPQHF. CDR3 sequence (DNA): TGTGCCACCAGCAACCCGTTTGAGGGCAATCAGCCCCAGCATTTT. The whole variable domain, filled in from reference TRBV15 and TRBJ1-5, reads DAMVIQNPRYQVTQFGKPVTLSCSQTLNHNVMYWYQQKSSQAPKLLFHYYDKDFNNEADTPDNFQSRRPNTSFCFLDIRSPGLGDTAMYLCATSNPFEGNQPQHFGDGTRLSIL.